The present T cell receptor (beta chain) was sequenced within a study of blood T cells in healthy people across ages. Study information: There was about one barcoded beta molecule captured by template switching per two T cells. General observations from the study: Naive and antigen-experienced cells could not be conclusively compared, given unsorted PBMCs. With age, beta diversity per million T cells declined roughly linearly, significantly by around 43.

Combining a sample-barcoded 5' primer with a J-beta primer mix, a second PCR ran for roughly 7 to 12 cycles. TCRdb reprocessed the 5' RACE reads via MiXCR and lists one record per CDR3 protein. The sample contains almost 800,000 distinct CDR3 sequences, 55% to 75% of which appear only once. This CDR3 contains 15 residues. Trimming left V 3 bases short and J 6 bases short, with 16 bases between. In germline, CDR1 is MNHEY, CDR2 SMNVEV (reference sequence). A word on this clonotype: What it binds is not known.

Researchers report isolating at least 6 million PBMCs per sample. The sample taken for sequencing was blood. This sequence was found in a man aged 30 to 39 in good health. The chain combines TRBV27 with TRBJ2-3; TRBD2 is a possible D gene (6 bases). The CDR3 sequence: CASSFRQGGGDTQYF. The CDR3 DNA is TGTGCCAGCAGTTTCAGGCAGGGTGGAGGGGATACGCAGTATTTT.